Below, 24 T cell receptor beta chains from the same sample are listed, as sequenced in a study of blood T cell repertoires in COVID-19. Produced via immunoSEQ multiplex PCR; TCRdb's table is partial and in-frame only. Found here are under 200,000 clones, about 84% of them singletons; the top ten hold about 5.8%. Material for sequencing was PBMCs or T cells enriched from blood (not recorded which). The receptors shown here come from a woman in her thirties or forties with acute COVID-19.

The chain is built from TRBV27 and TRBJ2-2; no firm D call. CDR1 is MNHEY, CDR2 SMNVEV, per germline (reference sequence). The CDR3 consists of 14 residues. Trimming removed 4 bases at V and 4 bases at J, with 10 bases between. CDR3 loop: CASSYLGGTGELFF. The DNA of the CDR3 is TGTGCCAGCAGTTACCTAGGCGGCACCGGGGAGCTGTTTTTT.

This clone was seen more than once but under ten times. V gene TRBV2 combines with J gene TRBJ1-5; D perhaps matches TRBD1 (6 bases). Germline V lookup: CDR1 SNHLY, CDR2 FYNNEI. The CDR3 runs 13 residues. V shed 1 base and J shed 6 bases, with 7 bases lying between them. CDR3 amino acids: CASSEEGGQPQHF. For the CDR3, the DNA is TGTGCCAGCAGTGAAGAAGGGGGTCAGCCCCAGCATTTT.

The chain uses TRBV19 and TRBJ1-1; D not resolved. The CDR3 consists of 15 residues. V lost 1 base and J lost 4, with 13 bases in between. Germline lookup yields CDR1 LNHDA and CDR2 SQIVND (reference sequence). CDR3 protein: CASSIVSGLGTEAFF. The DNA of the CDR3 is TGTGCCAGTAGTATAGTGTCGGGGTTGGGCACTGAAGCTTTCTTT.

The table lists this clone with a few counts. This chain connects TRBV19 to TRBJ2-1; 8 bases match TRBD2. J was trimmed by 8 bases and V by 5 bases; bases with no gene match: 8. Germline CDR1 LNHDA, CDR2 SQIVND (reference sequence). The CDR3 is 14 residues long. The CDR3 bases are TGTGCCAGTAGTCTGGGTAGCGGGATTTATGAGCAGTTCTTC. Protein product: CASSLGSGIYEQFF.

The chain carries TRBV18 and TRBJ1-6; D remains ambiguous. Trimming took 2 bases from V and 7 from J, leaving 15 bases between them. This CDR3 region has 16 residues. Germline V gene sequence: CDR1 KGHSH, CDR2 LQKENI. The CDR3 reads CASSPMIASGNSPLHF. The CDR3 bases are TGTGCCAGCTCACCAATGATAGCATCGGGAAATTCACCCCTCCACTTT.

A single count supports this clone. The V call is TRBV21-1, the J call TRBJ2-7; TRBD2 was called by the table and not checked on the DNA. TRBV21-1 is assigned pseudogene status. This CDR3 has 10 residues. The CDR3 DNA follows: TGTGCCAGCCTTCCGGAGGAGCAGTACGTC. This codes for CASLPEEQYV.

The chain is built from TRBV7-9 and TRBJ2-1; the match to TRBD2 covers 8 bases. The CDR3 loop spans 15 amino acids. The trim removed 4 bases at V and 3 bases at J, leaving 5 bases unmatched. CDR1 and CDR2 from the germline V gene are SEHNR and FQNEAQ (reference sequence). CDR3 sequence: CASSSTSGYYNEQFF. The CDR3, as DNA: TGTGCCAGCAGCTCCACTAGCGGCTACTACAATGAGCAGTTCTTC.

DNA of the CDR3: TGTGCCAGCAGCTTGCGCCAATCCCCAGACAGAAAAAACATTCAGTACTTC. Amino acid sequence: CASSLRQSPDRKNIQYF. V and J are TRBV7-3 and TRBJ2-4, with D perhaps TRBD1 (5 bases). V lost 3 bases and J 4 bases, leaving 19 bases between the germline ends. Germline values: CDR1 SGHTA, CDR2 FQGTGA. The CDR3 has 17 amino acids.

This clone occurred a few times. The CDR3 sequence is CASSLDYRGTGNTIYF. For the CDR3, the DNA is TGCGCCAGCAGCTTGGATTACAGGGGGACTGGAAACACCATATATTTT. This chain uses TRBV5-1 with TRBJ1-3; TRBD1 aligns across 8 bases. The CDR3 has 16 residues. V was pared by 0 bases and J by 2 bases, with 4 bases of the junction left unmatched. Germline values: CDR1 SGHRS, CDR2 YFSETQ. Together with reference TRBV5-1 and TRBJ1-3, the CDR3 gives the full variable domain: KAGVTQTPRYLIKTRGQQVTLSCSPISGHRSVSWYQQTPGQGLQFLFEYFSETQRNKGNFPGRFSGRQFSNSRSEMNVSTLELGDSALYLCASSLDYRGTGNTIYFGEGSWLTVV.

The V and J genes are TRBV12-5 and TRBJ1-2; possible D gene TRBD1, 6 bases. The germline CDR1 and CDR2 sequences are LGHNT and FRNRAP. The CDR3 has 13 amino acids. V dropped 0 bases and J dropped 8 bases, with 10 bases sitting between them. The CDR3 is CASGLVNQGGYTF. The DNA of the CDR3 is TGTGCTAGTGGTTTGGTAAATCAGGGGGGCTACACCTTC.

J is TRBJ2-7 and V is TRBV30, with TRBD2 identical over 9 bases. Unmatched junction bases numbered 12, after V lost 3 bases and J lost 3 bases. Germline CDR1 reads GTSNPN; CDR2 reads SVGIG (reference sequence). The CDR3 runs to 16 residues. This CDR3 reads CAWRKWSSGRNYEQYF. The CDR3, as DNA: TGTGCCTGGAGAAAGTGGAGTAGCGGGAGAAACTACGAGCAGTACTTC.

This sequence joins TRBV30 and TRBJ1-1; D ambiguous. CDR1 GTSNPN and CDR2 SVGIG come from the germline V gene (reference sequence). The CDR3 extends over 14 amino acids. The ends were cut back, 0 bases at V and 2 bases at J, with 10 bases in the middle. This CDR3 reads CAWSVAGANTEAFF. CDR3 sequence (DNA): TGTGCCTGGAGTGTAGCAGGCGCAAACACTGAAGCTTTCTTT.

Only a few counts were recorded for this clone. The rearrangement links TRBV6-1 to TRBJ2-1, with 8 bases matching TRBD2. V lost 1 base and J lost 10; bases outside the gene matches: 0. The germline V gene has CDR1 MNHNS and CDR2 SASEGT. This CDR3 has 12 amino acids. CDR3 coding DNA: TGTGCCAGCAGTGAAGAGCGGGAGGAGCAGTTCTTC. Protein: CASSEEREEQFF.

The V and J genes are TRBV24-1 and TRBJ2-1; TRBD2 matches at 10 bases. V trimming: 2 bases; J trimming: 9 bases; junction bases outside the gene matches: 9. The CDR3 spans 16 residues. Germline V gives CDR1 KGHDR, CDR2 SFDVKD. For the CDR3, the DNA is TGTGCCACCAGTGATTGGAGTCTAGCGGGAGCGGGTGAGCAGTTCTTC. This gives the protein CATSDWSLAGAGEQFF.

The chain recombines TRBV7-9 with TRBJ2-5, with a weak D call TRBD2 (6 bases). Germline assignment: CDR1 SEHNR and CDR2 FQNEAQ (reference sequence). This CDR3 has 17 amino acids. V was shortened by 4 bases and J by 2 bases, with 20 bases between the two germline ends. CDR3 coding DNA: TGTGCCAGCAGCTCGCTCCTCGGGAGTAGCAAGCAAGAGACCCAGTACTTC. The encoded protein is CASSSLLGSSKQETQYF.

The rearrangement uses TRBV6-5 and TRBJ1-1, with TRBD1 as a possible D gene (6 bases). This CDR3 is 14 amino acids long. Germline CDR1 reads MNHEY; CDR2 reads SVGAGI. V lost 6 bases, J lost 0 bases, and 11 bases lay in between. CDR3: CASRDRQMNTEAFF. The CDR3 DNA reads TGTGCCAGCAGGGACAGACAGATGAACACTGAAGCTTTCTTT.

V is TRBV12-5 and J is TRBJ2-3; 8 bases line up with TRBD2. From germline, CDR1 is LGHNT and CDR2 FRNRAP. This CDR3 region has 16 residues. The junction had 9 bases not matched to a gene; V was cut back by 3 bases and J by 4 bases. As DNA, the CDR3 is TGTGCTAGTGGTTTCCCTCGGGGGGGCGGCCCAGATACGCAGTATTTT. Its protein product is CASGFPRGGGPDTQYF.

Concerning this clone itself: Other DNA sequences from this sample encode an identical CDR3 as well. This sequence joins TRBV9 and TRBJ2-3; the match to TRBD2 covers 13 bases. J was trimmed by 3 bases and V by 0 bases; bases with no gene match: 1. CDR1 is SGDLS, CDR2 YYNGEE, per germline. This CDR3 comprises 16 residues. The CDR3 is CASSVGTSGRTDTQYF. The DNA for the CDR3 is TGTGCCAGCAGCGTAGGGACTAGCGGGAGAACAGATACGCAGTATTTT. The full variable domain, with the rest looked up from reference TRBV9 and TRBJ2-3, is DSGVTQTPKHLITATGQRVTLRCSPRSGDLSVYWYQQSLDQGLQFLIQYYNGEERAKGNILERFSAQQFPDLHSELNLSSLELGDSALYFCASSVGTSGRTDTQYFGPGTRLTVL.

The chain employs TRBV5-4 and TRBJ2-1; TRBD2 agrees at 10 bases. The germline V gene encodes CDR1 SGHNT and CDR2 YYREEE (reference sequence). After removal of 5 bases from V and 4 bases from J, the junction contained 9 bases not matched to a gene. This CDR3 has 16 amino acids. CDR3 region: CASRPGASGGYNEQFF. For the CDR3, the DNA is TGTGCCAGCAGGCCAGGGGCTAGCGGGGGTTACAATGAGCAGTTCTTC.

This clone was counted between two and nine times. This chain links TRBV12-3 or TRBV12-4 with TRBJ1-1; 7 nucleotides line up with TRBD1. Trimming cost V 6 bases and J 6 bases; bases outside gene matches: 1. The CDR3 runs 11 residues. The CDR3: CASSDRAEAFF. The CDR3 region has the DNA TGTGCCAGCAGCGACAGGGCTGAAGCTTTCTTT.

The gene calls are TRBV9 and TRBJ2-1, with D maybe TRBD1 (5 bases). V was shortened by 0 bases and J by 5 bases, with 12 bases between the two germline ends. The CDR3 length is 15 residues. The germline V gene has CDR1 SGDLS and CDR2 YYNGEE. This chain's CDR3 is CASSVDMRTNNEQFF. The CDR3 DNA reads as TGTGCCAGCAGCGTAGATATGCGGACAAACAATGAGCAGTTCTTC. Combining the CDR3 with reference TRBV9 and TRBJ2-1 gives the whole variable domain DSGVTQTPKHLITATGQRVTLRCSPRSGDLSVYWYQQSLDQGLQFLIQYYNGEERAKGNILERFSAQQFPDLHSELNLSSLELGDSALYFCASSVDMRTNNEQFFGPGTRLTVL.

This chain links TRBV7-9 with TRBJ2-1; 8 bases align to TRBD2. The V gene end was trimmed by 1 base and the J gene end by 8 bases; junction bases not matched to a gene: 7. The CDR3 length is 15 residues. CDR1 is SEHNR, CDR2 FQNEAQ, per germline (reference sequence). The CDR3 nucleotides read TGTGCCAGCAGCTTAGTAGGCGGGAGGCCGGATGAGCAGTTCTTC. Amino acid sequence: CASSLVGGRPDEQFF.

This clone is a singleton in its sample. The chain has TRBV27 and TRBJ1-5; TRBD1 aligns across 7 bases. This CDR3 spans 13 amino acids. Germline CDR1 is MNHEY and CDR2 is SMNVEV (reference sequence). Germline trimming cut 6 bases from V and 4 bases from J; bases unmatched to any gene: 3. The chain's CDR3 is CASRKTGNQPQHF. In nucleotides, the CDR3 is TGTGCCAGCAGAAAGACAGGGAATCAGCCCCAGCATTTT.

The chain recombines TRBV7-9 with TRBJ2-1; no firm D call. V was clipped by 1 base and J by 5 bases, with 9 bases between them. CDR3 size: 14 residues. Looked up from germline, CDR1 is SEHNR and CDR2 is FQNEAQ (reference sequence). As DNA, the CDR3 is TGTGCCAGCAGCTTAGGCCTACCCGACAATGAGCAGTTCTTC. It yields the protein CASSLGLPDNEQFF.